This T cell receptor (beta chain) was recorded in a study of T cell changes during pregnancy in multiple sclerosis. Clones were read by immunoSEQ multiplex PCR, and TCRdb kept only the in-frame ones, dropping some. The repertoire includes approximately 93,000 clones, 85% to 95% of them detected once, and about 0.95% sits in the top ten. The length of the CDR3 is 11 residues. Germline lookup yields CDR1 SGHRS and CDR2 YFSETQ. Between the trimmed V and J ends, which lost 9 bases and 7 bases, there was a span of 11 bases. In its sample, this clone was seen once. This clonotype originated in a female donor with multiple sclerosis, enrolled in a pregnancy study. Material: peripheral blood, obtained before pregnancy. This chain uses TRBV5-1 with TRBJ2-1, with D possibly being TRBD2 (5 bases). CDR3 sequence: CATRSGNEQFF. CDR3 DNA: TGCGCCACCCGTTCGGGGAATGAGCAGTTCTTC.